This TCR beta chain was documented in a study of blood T cells in healthy people across ages. Study outcomes and limitations: PBMCs left unsorted prevented a conclusive naive versus antigen-experienced comparison.

The germline V gene has CDR1 SGDLS and CDR2 YYNGEE. The CDR3 extends over 14 amino acids. After removal of 5 bases from V and 8 bases from J, the junction contained 7 bases not matched to a gene. Healthy Caucasian individuals from Russia aged roughly 6 to 90 served as donors. Each donor gave 9 to 10 milliliters of peripheral blood. The authors isolated at least 7 million PBMCs per sample. The second PCR ran roughly 6 to 11 cycles with a sample-barcoded 5' primer and J-beta primers. TCRdb ran MiXCR on the 5' RACE reads and lists one entry per CDR3 protein. In the table there are some 880,000 distinct CDR3 sequences, around 36% of which are singletons. This clonotype has more than one count but fewer than ten. Its antigen is not known.

The chain carries TRBV9 and TRBJ1-6; 7 bases are shared with TRBD1. Sequencing was done on a sample of blood. The origin of this receptor is a man between 18 and 29 years old in good health. The CDR3 DNA reads as TGTGCCAGCAGTCAAACAGGGGACGATTCACCCCTCCACTTT. This translates into CASSQTGDDSPLHF. Using reference TRBV9 and TRBJ1-6 for the parts outside the CDR3, the full variable domain is DSGVTQTPKHLITATGQRVTLRCSPRSGDLSVYWYQQSLDQGLQFLIQYYNGEERAKGNILERFSAQQFPDLHSELNLSSLELGDSALYFCASSQTGDDSPLHFGNGTRLTVT.